This T cell receptor beta chain was profiled in a study of blood T cell repertoires in COVID-19. Measured with immunoSEQ multiplex PCR; TCRdb has only the in-frame clones, and not every one. Altogether 120,000 to 150,000 clones are present, approximately 84% being singletons, with the ten largest covering approximately 4%. Sequenced: PBMCs or T cells enriched from blood (not recorded which). The source is a man aged 50-60 years in a cohort exposed to, infected with or recovered from COVID-19 (not recorded which).

Here the CDR3 DNA reads TGTGCCAGCAGCCGCGGGCCGGGACTAACATCCCCTGAGCAGTTCTTC. Translation: CASSRGPGLTSPEQFF. The V and J genes are TRBV5-4 and TRBJ2-1, with TRBD2 matching over 7 bases. From germline, CDR1 is SGHNT and CDR2 YYREEE (reference sequence). Trimming at V came to 4 bases and at J to 9 bases, leaving 16 bases not matched to a gene. The length of the CDR3 is 16 residues.